This TCR beta chain was identified during a study of blood T cell repertoires in COVID-19. The V end lost 0 bases, the J end lost 2 bases, and 8 bases lay between the germline ends. The CDR3 consists of 15 residues. CDR1 is SGHRS and CDR2 is YFSETQ in the germline V gene. The table came from immunoSEQ multiplex PCR; TCRdb's copy has only in-frame clones and leaves some out. In the table there are 55,000 to 65,000 clones, approximately 78% of which are singletons. This chain links TRBV5-1 with TRBJ1-4; TRBD1 might be the D (5 bases). Sequences were obtained from peripheral blood. This receptor was taken from a human donor in a cohort sampled during active COVID-19. The CDR3, as DNA: TGCGCCAGCAGCTTGGAGGGGTCCACTAATGAAAAACTGTTTTTT. Translated, it gives CASSLEGSTNEKLFF.